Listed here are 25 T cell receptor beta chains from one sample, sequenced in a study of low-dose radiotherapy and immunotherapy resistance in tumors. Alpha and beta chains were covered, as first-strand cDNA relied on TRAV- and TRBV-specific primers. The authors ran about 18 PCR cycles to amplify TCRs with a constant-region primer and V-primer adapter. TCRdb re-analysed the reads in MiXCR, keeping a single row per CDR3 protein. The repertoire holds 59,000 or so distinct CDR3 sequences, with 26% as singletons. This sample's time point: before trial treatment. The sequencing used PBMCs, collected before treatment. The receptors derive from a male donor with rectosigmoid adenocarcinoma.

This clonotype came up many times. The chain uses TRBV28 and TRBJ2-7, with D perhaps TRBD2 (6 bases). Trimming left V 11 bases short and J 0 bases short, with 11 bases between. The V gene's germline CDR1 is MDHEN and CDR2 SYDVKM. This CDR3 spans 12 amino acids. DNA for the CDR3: TGTGCCGCCTCGGACTACTCCTACGAGCAGTACTTC. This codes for CAASDYSYEQYF.

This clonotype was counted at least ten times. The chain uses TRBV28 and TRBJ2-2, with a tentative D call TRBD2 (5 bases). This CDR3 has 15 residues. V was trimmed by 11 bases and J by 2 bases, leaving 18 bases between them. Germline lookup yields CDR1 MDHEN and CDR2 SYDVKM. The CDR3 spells CALGEGAANTGELFF. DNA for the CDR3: TGTGCCCTAGGAGAGGGAGCAGCAAACACCGGGGAGCTGTTTTTT.

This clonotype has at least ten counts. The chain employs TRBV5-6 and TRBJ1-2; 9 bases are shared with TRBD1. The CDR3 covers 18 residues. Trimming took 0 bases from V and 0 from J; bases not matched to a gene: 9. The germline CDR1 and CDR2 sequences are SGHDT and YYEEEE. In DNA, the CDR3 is TGTGCCAGCAGCTTGGTGGTACCGGGGACAGGGTCTAACTATGGCTACACCTTC. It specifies CASSLVVPGTGSNYGYTF.

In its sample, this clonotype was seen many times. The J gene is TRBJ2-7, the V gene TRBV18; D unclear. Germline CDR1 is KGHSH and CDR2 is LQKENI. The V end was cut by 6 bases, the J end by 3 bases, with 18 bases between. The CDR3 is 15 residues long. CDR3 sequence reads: CASSPPRIDDYEQYF. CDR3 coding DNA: TGTGCCAGCTCCCCTCCCAGGATCGATGACTACGAGCAGTACTTC.

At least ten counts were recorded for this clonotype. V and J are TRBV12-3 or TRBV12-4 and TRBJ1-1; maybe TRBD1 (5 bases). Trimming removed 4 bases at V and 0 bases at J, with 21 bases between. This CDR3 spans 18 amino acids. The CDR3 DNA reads TGTGCCAGCAGTTCGGACACAAGAGGGATGAGAATGAACACTGAAGCTTTCTTT. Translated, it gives CASSSDTRGMRMNTEAFF.

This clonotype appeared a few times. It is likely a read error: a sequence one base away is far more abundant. CDR3 DNA: TGTGCCAGCACGGGGGGGTCCTACAATGAGCAGTACTTC. Translation gives CASTGGSYNEQYF. V is TRBV9 and J is TRBJ2-7; 8 bases match TRBD2. The germline V gene encodes CDR1 SGDLS and CDR2 YYNGEE. Germline trimming cut 6 bases from V and 7 bases from J; bases unmatched to any gene: 9. This CDR3 comprises 13 residues.

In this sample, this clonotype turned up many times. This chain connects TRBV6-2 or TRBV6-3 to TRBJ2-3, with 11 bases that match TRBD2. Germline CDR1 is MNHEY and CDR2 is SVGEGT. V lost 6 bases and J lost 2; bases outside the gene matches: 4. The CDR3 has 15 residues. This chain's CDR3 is CASRIAGGPTDTQYF. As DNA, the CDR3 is TGTGCCAGCAGGATAGCGGGGGGGCCCACAGATACGCAGTATTTT.

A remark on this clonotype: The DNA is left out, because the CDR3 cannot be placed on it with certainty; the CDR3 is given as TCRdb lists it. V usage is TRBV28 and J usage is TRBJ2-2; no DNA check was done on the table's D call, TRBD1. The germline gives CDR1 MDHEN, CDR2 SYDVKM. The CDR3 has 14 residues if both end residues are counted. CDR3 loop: CASSWGAGELFFFF.

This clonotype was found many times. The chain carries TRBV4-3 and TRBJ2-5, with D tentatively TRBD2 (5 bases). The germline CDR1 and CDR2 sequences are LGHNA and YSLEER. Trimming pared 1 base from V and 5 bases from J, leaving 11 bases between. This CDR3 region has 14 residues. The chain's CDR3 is CASSQGGFGETQYF. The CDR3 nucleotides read TGCGCCAGCAGCCAAGGAGGGTTTGGGGAGACCCAGTACTTC.

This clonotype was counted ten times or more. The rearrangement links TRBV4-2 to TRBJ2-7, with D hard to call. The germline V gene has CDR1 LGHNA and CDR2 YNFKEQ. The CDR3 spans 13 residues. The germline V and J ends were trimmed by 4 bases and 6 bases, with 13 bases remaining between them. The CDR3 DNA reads TGTGCCAGCAGCCCCCCGGCTATCGGCGAGCAGTACTTC. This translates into CASSPPAIGEQYF.

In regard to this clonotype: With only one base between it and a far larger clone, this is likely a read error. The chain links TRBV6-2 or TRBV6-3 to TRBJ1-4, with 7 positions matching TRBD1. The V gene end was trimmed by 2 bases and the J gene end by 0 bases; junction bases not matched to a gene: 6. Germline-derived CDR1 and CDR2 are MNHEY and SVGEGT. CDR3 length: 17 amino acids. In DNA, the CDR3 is TGTGCCAGCAGTTACCTGGGACAGACATCAACTAATGAAAAACTGTTTTTT. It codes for CASSYLGQTSTNEKLFF.

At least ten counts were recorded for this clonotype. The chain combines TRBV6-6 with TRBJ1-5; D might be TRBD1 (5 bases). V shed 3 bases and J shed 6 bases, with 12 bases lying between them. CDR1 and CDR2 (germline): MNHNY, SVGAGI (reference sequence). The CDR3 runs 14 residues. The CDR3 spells CASSYGTASQPQHF. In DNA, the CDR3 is TGTGCCAGCAGTTATGGGACGGCTAGTCAGCCCCAGCATTTT.

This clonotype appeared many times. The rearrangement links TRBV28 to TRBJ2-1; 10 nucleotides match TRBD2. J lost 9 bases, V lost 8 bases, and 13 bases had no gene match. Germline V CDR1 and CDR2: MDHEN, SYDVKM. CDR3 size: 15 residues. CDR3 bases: TGTGCCAGCTCCCCAGCGGGGGGGCCGTTTCTTGAGCAGTTCTTC. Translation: CASSPAGGPFLEQFF.

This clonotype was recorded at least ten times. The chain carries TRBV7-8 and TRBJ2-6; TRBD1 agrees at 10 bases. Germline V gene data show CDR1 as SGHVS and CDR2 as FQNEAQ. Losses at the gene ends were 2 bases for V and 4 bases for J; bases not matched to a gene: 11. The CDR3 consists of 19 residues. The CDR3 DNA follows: TGTGCCAGCAGCTTAATTCCCGGGACAGGGGTAGGAGGGGCCAACGTCCTGACTTTC. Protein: CASSLIPGTGVGGANVLTF.

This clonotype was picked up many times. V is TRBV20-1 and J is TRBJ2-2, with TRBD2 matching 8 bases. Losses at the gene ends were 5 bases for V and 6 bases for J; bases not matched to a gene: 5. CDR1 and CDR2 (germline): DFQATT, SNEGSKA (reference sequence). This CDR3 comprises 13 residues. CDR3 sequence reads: CSAPGTSSGELFF. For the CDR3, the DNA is TGCAGTGCTCCCGGGACTAGTTCCGGGGAGCTGTTTTTT.

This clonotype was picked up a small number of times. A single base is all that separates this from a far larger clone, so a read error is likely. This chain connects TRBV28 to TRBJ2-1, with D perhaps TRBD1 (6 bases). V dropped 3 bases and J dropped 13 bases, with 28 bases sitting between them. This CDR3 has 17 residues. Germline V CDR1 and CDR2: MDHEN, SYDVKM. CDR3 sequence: CASSFRLLGAAQETQFF. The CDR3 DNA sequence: TGTGCCAGCAGTTTCAGGCTTTTGGGGGCCGCACAAGAGACCCAGTTCTTC.

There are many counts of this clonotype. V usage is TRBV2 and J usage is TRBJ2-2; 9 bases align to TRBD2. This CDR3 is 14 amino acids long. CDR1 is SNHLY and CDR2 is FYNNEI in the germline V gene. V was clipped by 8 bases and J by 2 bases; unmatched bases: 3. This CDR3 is CASLAGQNTGELFF. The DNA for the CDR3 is TGTGCCAGCCTAGCGGGGCAAAACACCGGGGAGCTGTTTTTT.

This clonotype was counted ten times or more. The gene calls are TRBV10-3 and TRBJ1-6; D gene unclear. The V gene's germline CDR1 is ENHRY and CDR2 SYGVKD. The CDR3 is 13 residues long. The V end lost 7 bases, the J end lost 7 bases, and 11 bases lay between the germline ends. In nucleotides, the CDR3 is TGTGCCATCAAGTTGGGAGAGAATTCACCCCTCCACTTT. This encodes CAIKLGENSPLHF.

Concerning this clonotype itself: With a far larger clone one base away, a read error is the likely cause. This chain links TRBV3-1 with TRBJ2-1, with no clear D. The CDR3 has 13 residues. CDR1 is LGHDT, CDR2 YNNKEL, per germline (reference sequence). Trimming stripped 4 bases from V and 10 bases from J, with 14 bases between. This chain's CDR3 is CASSLTLFYEQFF. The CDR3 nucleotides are TGTGCCAGCAGCCTGACTTTATTCTACGAGCAGTTCTTC.

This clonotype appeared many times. This CDR3 is CASSPRDRGLKNTEAFF. In DNA, the CDR3 is TGTGCCAGCAGCCCCCGGGACAGGGGGCTGAAGAACACTGAAGCTTTCTTT. V gene TRBV11-2 combines with J gene TRBJ1-1, with 12 positions matching TRBD1. With 5 bases clipped from V and 1 base from J, the junction kept 8 bases outside the gene matches. CDR3 length equals 17 residues. Germline lookup yields CDR1 SGHAT and CDR2 FQNNGV.

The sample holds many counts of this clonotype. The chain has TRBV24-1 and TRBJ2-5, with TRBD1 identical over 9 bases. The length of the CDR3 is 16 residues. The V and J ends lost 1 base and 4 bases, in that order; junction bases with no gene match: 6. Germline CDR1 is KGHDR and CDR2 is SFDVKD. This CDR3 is CATSDFTGTGLETQYF. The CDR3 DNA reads TGTGCCACCAGTGATTTTACCGGGACAGGGCTAGAGACCCAGTACTTC.

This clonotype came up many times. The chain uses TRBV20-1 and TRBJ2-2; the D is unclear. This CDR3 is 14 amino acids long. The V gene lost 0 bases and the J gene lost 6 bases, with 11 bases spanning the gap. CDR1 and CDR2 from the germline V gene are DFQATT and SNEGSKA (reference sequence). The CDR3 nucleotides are TGCAGTGCTAGAGAGGGAATCTTTGCCGGGGAGCTGTTTTTT. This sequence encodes CSAREGIFAGELFF.

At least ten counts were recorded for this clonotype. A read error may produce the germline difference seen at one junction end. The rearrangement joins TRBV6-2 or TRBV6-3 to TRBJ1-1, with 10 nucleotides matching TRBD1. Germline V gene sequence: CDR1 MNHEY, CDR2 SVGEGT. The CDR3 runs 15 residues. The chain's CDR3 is CAGGIQDRGNAEAFF. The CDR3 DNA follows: TGTGCCGGTGGGATTCAGGACAGGGGGAACGCTGAAGCTTTCTTT.

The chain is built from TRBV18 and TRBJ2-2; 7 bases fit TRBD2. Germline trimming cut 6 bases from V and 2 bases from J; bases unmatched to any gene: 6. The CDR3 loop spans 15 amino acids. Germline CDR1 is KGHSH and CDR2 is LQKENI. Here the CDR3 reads CASSRGLDNTGELFF. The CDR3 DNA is TGTGCCAGCTCCCGCGGACTAGACAACACCGGGGAGCTGTTTTTT.

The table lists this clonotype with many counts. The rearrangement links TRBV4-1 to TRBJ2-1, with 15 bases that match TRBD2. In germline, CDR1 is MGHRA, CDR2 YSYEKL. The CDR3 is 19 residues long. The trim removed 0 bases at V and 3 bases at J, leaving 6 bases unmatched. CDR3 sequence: CASSQEGLAGGPGYNEQFF. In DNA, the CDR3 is TGCGCCAGCAGCCAAGAAGGACTAGCGGGAGGGCCGGGCTACAATGAGCAGTTCTTC.